Presented here are 32 T cell receptor beta chains from one specimen sequenced in a study of blood T cells in healthy people across ages. The second PCR ran about 6 to 11 cycles with a sample-barcoded 5' primer and J-beta primers. A single record per CDR3 protein comes from TCRdb applying MiXCR to the 5' RACE reads. The sample shows hundreds of thousands of distinct CDR3 sequences, around 28% of them seen only once. Sequencing was carried out using blood. All receptors come from an elderly woman in good health.

The chain recombines TRBV2 with TRBJ1-2, with D possibly matching TRBD1 (5 bases). V lost 11 bases and J 4 bases, leaving 14 bases between the germline ends. CDR1 and CDR2 from the germline V gene are SNHLY and FYNNEI. This CDR3 comprises 12 residues. The CDR3 reads CAGVGAGYGYTF. Here the CDR3 DNA reads TGTGCCGGAGTTGGGGCCGGCTATGGCTACACCTTC.

On this clonotype: This could be a read error, since a much larger clone is one nucleotide away. The rearrangement links TRBV20-1 to TRBJ2-7; D is undetermined. The V gene's germline CDR1 is DFQATT and CDR2 SNEGSKA (reference sequence). V lost 0 bases and J lost 6, with 15 bases in between. This CDR3 spans 14 amino acids. The CDR3, as DNA: TGCAGTGCTAGAGAGCCGCTCTCCGTGGGCGAGCAGTACTTC. It translates to CSAREPLSVGEQYF.

CDR3 sequence (DNA): TGTGCCAGTAGTATAACCCTATACAATGAGCAGTTCTTC. Amino acids: CASSITLYNEQFF. The chain links TRBV19 to TRBJ2-1; D not certain. This CDR3 region has 13 residues. Germline V gene lookup returns CDR1 LNHDA and CDR2 SQIVND (reference sequence). The V end lost 2 bases, the J end lost 4 bases, and 6 bases lay between the germline ends.

V is TRBV5-1 and J is TRBJ2-5; D is uncertain. The germline gives CDR1 SGHRS, CDR2 YFSETQ. This CDR3 has 13 amino acids. V lost 2 bases and J 11 bases, leaving 16 bases between the germline ends. This CDR3 is CASSFKAANEQYF. DNA of the CDR3: TGCGCCAGCAGCTTCAAAGCTGCCAATGAGCAGTACTTC. Drawing the rest from reference TRBV5-1 and TRBJ2-5, the complete variable domain is KAGVTQTPRYLIKTRGQQVTLSCSPISGHRSVSWYQQTPGQGLQFLFEYFSETQRNKGNFPGRFSGRQFSNSRSEMNVSTLELGDSALYLCASSFKAANEQYFGPGTRLLVL.

A remark on this clonotype: Given a much more abundant clone one base away, this may be a read error. The V and J genes are TRBV7-3 and TRBJ2-3; no reliable D call. This CDR3 spans 15 amino acids. From germline, CDR1 is SGHTA and CDR2 FQGTGA. Trimming stripped 4 bases from V and 1 base from J, with 12 bases between. The CDR3 loop is CASSSDSTGTDTQYF. CDR3 nucleotides: TGTGCCAGCAGCTCTGACTCCACTGGCACAGATACGCAGTATTTT.

This clonotype was observed many times. The V gene is TRBV7-9, the J gene TRBJ1-1, with 8 bases fitting TRBD1. Looked up from germline, CDR1 is SEHNR and CDR2 is FQNEAQ (reference sequence). J lost 1 base, V lost 4 bases, and 8 bases had no gene match. The CDR3 consists of 16 residues. The CDR3 region is CASSSTTGVTNTEAFF. CDR3 sequence (DNA): TGTGCCAGCAGCTCAACGACAGGGGTGACGAACACTGAAGCTTTCTTT.

The chain carries TRBV4-3 and TRBJ2-2, with D tentatively TRBD2 (6 bases). V was pared by 4 bases and J by 4 bases, with 10 bases between. CDR3 length equals 14 residues. Germline V lookup: CDR1 LGHNA, CDR2 YSLEER. The CDR3 is CASSREDLTGELFF. CDR3 sequence (DNA): TGCGCCAGCAGCCGGGAGGACCTCACCGGGGAGCTGTTTTTT.

The DNA for the CDR3 is TGTGCCAGCAGTTCAGATGGGAGGGCAGAACCCAACGAGCAGTTCTTC. The encoded protein is CASSSDGRAEPNEQFF. The chain recombines TRBV6-5 with TRBJ2-1, with 7 positions matching TRBD2. CDR3 length: 16 amino acids. Germline V gene data show CDR1 as MNHEY and CDR2 as SVGAGI. V lost 4 bases, J lost 10 bases, and 16 bases stayed unmatched.

The rearrangement links TRBV7-2 to TRBJ2-1; 11 nucleotides line up with TRBD2. This CDR3 is 14 amino acids long. Trimming took 3 bases from V and 8 from J; bases not matched to a gene: 3. Germline CDR1 is SGHTA and CDR2 is FQGNSA. CDR3 coding DNA: TGTGCCAGCAGCTTTAGCGGGGGGGGACATGAGCAGTTCTTC. As protein: CASSFSGGGHEQFF.

The table lists this clonotype with many counts. V and J are TRBV4-1 and TRBJ2-6; D not certain. Trimming removed 1 base at V and 9 bases at J, with 16 bases between. CDR3 length equals 16 residues. Germline V gives CDR1 MGHRA, CDR2 YSYEKL. CDR3: CASSQVFSRLGNVLTF. As DNA, the CDR3 is TGCGCCAGCAGCCAAGTATTCAGTAGGTTGGGCAACGTCCTGACTTTC.

This clonotype turned up a few times. V is TRBV20-1 and J is TRBJ1-1, with TRBD1 as a possible D gene (5 bases). CDR1 and CDR2 (germline): DFQATT, SNEGSKA (reference sequence). CDR3 length equals 13 residues. With 2 bases removed from V and 5 bases from J, the gap between germline ends came to 12 bases. The CDR3 sequence is CSARKVGGTEAFF. The CDR3 DNA sequence: TGCAGTGCTAGAAAGGTTGGGGGGACTGAAGCTTTCTTT.

As concerns this clonotype: A much larger clone differs by one base, so this may be a read error. The chain carries TRBV7-9 and TRBJ2-3; D is ambiguous. Germline CDR1 reads SEHNR; CDR2 reads FQNEAQ (reference sequence). V lost 11 bases and J lost 4, with 25 bases in between. The CDR3 contains 16 residues. The CDR3 reads CAAALSRTEDSDTQYF. In DNA, the CDR3 is TGTGCCGCAGCACTTTCTCGAACAGAGGATTCAGATACGCAGTATTTT.

In its sample, this clonotype was seen a few times. A much larger clonotype is one base distant, so this may be a read error. The J gene is TRBJ2-4, the V gene TRBV29-1, with no clear D. CDR1 SQVTM and CDR2 ANQGSEA come from the germline V gene. Between the trimmed V and J ends, which lost 7 bases and 0 bases, there was a span of 16 bases. There are 15 residues in the CDR3. The CDR3: CSALVGLPAKNIQYF. The DNA for the CDR3 is TGCAGCGCCCTGGTGGGGTTACCAGCCAAAAACATTCAGTACTTC. The full variable domain, with the rest looked up from reference TRBV29-1 and TRBJ2-4, is SAVISQKPSRDICQRGTSLTIQCQVDSQVTMMFWYRQQPGQSLTLIATANQGSEATYESGFVIDKFPISRPNLTFSTLTVSNMSPEDSSIYLCSALVGLPAKNIQYFGAGTRLSVL.

As regards this clonotype: One end of the junction varies from germline; a read error may be responsible. The chain links TRBV14 to TRBJ2-5, with 8 bases lining up with TRBD1. The CDR3 is 15 residues long. Germline V gives CDR1 SGHDN, CDR2 FVKESK. The CDR3 coding sequence is TGTGCCAGCAGCCAGGTGACAGGGGCCCAAGAGACCCGGTACTTC. Its protein product is CASSQVTGAQETRYF. The entire variable domain, with the rest obtained from reference TRBV14 and TRBJ2-5, is as follows: EAGVTQFPSHSVIEKGQTVTLRCDPISGHDNLYWYRRVMGKEIKFLLHFVKESKQDESGMPNNRFLAERTGGTYSTLKVQPAELEDSGVYFCASSQVTGAQETRYFGPGTRLLVL.

The chain combines TRBV7-2 with TRBJ2-5; 9 nucleotides agree with TRBD1. Losses at the gene ends were 4 bases for V and 7 bases for J; bases not matched to a gene: 7. The CDR3 totals 14 residues. The V gene's germline CDR1 is SGHTA and CDR2 FQGNSA. The CDR3 DNA follows: TGTGCCAGCAGCTACGGACAGGGGAGGGGGACCCAGTACTTC. It translates to CASSYGQGRGTQYF.

This chain joins TRBV28 and TRBJ1-4; TRBD1 is a possible D gene (5 bases). V lost 7 bases and J lost 8, with 23 bases in between. The CDR3 spans 16 residues. In germline, CDR1 is MDHEN, CDR2 SYDVKM. CDR3 DNA: TGTGCCAGCACCTTGAGCTTGGGGCTGGAAGGGGAAAAACTGTTTTTT. Its protein product is CASTLSLGLEGEKLFF. The whole variable domain, remainder taken from reference TRBV28 and TRBJ1-4, is DVKVTQSSRYLVKRTGEKVFLECVQDMDHENMFWYRQDPGLGLRLIYFSYDVKMKEKGDIPEGYSVSREKKERFSLILESASTNQTSMYLCASTLSLGLEGEKLFFGSGTQLSVL.

In its sample, this clonotype was seen many times. This chain links TRBV6-2 or TRBV6-3 with TRBJ2-7; D is possibly TRBD2 (5 bases). The V gene lost 6 bases and the J gene lost 5 bases, with 23 bases spanning the gap. The germline CDR1 and CDR2 sequences are MNHEY and SVGEGT. This CDR3 region has 16 residues. The CDR3 DNA sequence: TGTGCCAGCAGCTATTCCAAAAGAGAAGGGAGCAACGAGCAGTACTTC. Protein: CASSYSKREGSNEQYF.

A few counts support this clonotype. The chain recombines TRBV7-6 with TRBJ1-4; TRBD1 matches at 7 bases. This CDR3 is 16 amino acids long. Germline V gene sequence: CDR1 SGHVS, CDR2 FNYEAQ. With V trimmed by 0 bases and J by 7 bases, 8 bases remained unmatched. The CDR3 here is CASSLAPGGGREKLFF. CDR3 nucleotides: TGTGCCAGCAGCTTAGCCCCAGGGGGGGGACGTGAAAAACTGTTTTTT.

Only a few counts were recorded for this clonotype. The V call is TRBV20-1, the J call TRBJ2-7; D possibly corresponds to TRBD2 (6 bases). This CDR3 contains 13 residues. Trimming shortened V by 6 bases and J by 4 bases, and 16 bases separated the two germline ends. Looked up from germline, CDR1 is DFQATT and CDR2 is SNEGSKA (reference sequence). The CDR3 DNA is TGCAGTGCAAGACAGCTTAGCGGATACGAGCAGTACTTC. Its protein product is CSARQLSGYEQYF.

The chain combines TRBV30 with TRBJ1-5, with 7 bases matching TRBD1. Germline loops: CDR1 GTSNPN, CDR2 SVGIG (reference sequence). The length of the CDR3 is 13 residues. J was trimmed by 6 bases and V by 6 bases; bases with no gene match: 8. The CDR3 here is CACQGQEGQPQHF. DNA of the CDR3: TGTGCCTGCCAAGGACAGGAGGGTCAGCCCCAGCATTTT.

This clonotype was counted only a few times. V is TRBV20-1 and J is TRBJ1-3; D is possibly TRBD1 (6 bases). Per the germline V gene, CDR1 is DFQATT and CDR2 is SNEGSKA (reference sequence). The V gene lost 0 bases and the J gene lost 4 bases, with 13 bases spanning the gap. This CDR3 comprises 15 residues. CDR3 nucleotides: TGCAGTGCTAGAGAGGGGGCTGTTGCCGGAAACACCATATATTTT. It codes for CSAREGAVAGNTIYF.

This clonotype was recorded at least ten times. The chain has TRBV6-7 and TRBJ1-2; D unresolved. TRBV6-7 is an ORF, with its function uncertain. This CDR3 has 15 amino acids. V dropped 6 bases and J dropped 6 bases, with 20 bases sitting between them. The CDR3 DNA sequence: TGTGCCAGCAGCCCCCCCGCGGGCCTGACGGATGGCTACACCTTC. Translated: CASSPPAGLTDGYTF.

In the case of this clonotype: Mismatch with germline at one junction end may stem from a read error. The chain joins TRBV20-1 to TRBJ1-1; D is uncertain. CDR1 is DFQATT and CDR2 is SNEGSKA in the germline V gene (reference sequence). This CDR3 spans 13 amino acids. The CDR3 spells CSARRSPNTVAFF. CDR3 DNA: TGCAGTGCTAGGCGCAGCCCGAACACTGTAGCTTTCTTT.

The gene calls are TRBV7-9 and TRBJ1-1; the D gene is possibly TRBD1 (6 bases). The germline V gene encodes CDR1 SEHNR and CDR2 FQNEAQ (reference sequence). The CDR3 spans 12 residues. The V end was cut by 1 base, the J end by 12 bases, with 12 bases between. CDR3 region: CASSLDTDRTFF. Here the CDR3 DNA reads TGTGCCAGCAGCTTAGACACTGACAGGACTTTCTTT.

CDR3: CASSDGGRGRDQPQHF. CDR3 nucleotide sequence: TGTGCCAGCAGTGATGGGGGGAGGGGCCGGGATCAGCCCCAGCATTTT. The genes are TRBV25-1 and TRBJ1-5; D might be TRBD1 (5 bases). Germline V CDR1 and CDR2: MGHDK, SYGVNS. Trimming removed 3 bases from V and 5 bases from J, with 17 bases in between. The CDR3 is 16 residues long.

In this sample, this clonotype turned up many times. This sequence joins TRBV27 and TRBJ2-1, with D possibly being TRBD2 (6 bases). Trimming cost V 9 bases and J 10 bases, with 25 bases left between them. Germline loops: CDR1 MNHEY, CDR2 SMNVEV (reference sequence). This CDR3 contains 15 residues. CDR3 in amino acids: CASLWSGTSKGEQFF. The DNA for the CDR3 is TGTGCCAGTTTGTGGTCCGGGACTTCTAAGGGGGAGCAGTTCTTC.

This clonotype showed up many times. V usage is TRBV7-2 and J usage is TRBJ2-1, with TRBD2 as a possible D gene (5 bases). CDR3 length: 13 amino acids. CDR1 is SGHTA and CDR2 is FQGNSA in the germline V gene. Deletions cut 0 bases from V and 8 bases from J, with 8 bases between. The CDR3, as DNA: TGTGCCAGCAGCTTAGCGCGGGCTCATGAGCAGTTCTTC. It translates to CASSLARAHEQFF.

This clonotype was observed many times. The chain has TRBV6-5 and TRBJ2-3; D is possibly TRBD2 (6 bases). This CDR3 has 14 amino acids. Germline-derived CDR1 and CDR2 are MNHEY and SVGAGI. V lost 4 bases, J lost 2 bases, and 10 bases lay in between. CDR3 DNA sequence: TGTGCCAGCAGTTTGCGGGGTATCACAGATACGCAGTATTTT. Protein: CASSLRGITDTQYF.

This clonotype was detected many times. The CDR3 nucleotides read TGTGCCAGCAGTGACCGGGACAGGGCCTCCTACGAGCAGTACTTC. Its protein product is CASSDRDRASYEQYF. This chain joins TRBV6-5 and TRBJ2-7, with 9 bases aligning to TRBD1. The J segment lost 0 bases and the V segment lost 5 bases, leaving 5 bases of the junction unmatched. CDR3 length: 15 residues. Germline CDR1 is MNHEY and CDR2 is SVGAGI.

This clonotype showed up many times. The chain recombines TRBV6-5 with TRBJ2-5, with TRBD2 as a possible D gene (7 bases). The CDR3 loop spans 15 amino acids. Deletions cut 8 bases from V and 0 bases from J, with 16 bases between. Germline V CDR1 and CDR2: MNHEY, SVGAGI. For the CDR3, the DNA is TGTGCCAGCTGGGTCCGGGGGGCGTACCAAGAGACCCAGTACTTC. This translates into CASWVRGAYQETQYF.

In this sample, this clonotype turned up many times. The chain joins TRBV27 to TRBJ2-1; D unresolved. This CDR3 comprises 13 residues. Trimming took off 1 base at V and 3 bases at J, with 4 bases between the two ends. CDR1 and CDR2 from the germline V gene are MNHEY and SMNVEV (reference sequence). CDR3 amino acids: CASSLFRYNEQFF. The CDR3 coding sequence is TGTGCCAGCAGTTTATTCCGCTACAATGAGCAGTTCTTC.

About this clonotype: At one end the junction does not follow the germline gene, possibly because of a read error. The V gene is TRBV6-5, the J gene TRBJ2-5; D is ambiguous. The CDR3 has 17 residues. Germline lookup yields CDR1 MNHEY and CDR2 SVGAGI. The CDR3 region is CAGSYSRAAFGQETQYF. The CDR3 bases are TGTGCCGGCAGTTACAGTAGGGCGGCGTTTGGACAAGAGACCCAGTACTTC.